This record covers a single T cell receptor beta chain. This clonotype was seen a single time. The antigen it recognizes is unknown. No much larger clone exists at a distance of one base, and base qualities are not known. One read gives only weak evidence. Systemically healthy Caucasian individuals from Russia, 35 to 40 in total and aged about 6 to 100 years, were included as donors. Each donor gave 8.5 to 10 milliliters of peripheral blood, collected into EDTA-treated Vacutainer tubes. PBMCs were isolated by Ficoll-Paque density-gradient centrifugation, with at least 6 million obtained per sample. Total RNA, at least 6 micrograms per sample, was extracted from PBMCs with Trizol reagent. For every donor, an aliquot of PBMCs went through flow cytometry to measure the percentages of naive CD45RAhigh/CD27high T cells. The library was made by 5' RACE. Sequencer: Illumina HiSeq 2500. A second PCR of roughly 7 to 11 cycles was run with a J-beta primer mix and a sample-barcoded 5' primer. A unique molecular identifier was introduced onto each TCR beta cDNA molecule by a template-switch 5' adaptor carrying 12 random nucleotides. Each sample yielded at least 2.5 million CDR3-containing paired-end reads. All of the RNA was converted into first-strand cDNA using the Mint cDNA synthesis kit, with a TRBC-specific oligonucleotide serving as the primer. Following uracil-DNA glycosylase treatment, a first 18-cycle PCR with universal primers M1SS and BC2_uni_R was performed on all cDNA. The source study handled its data this way. For normalization, 1 million high-quality reads were randomly selected from each sample, with every read carrying a distinct molecular identifier. Instead of being binned into consensus sequences, reads that shared molecular identifiers were thrown out. MiTCR, with a Q25 quality threshold and the strictest error-elimination algorithm, was used for CDR3 identification, clonotype clustering and error correction. A nonparametric unseen species model with Euler transformation was used to estimate a lower bound on total TCR beta diversity. Clones were called with MiXCR by TCRdb after fastp trimmed the public reads at Q25, and only in-frame beta chains were retained. Rows merge per CDR3 protein into single entries with the most common DNA and genes. It is TCRdb's table, rather than the study itself, that gives the V and J calls and clone size. The sample yields about 1.7 million distinct CDR3 sequences; 28% were counted once. The top ten clonotypes cover about 7.7% of the sample.

Looking up the germline V gene yields CDR1 SGHRS and CDR2 YFSETQ. V drops 4 bases and J drops 0 bases, leaving 12 bases in between. The CDR3 measures 15 amino acids from cysteine to phenylalanine. Here the CDR3 DNA is all that survives: 45 bases in frame from base 1. This entry is derived from a study of blood T cells in healthy people across ages (dated by TCRdb to the mid-2010s). In terms of the full investigation: Template switching captured roughly one uniquely barcoded TCR beta cDNA molecule per two T cells in model experiments. Age-related changes in TCR beta repertoire diversity were measured in the study by deep sequencing normalized with unique cDNA molecular identifiers. Four age groups were formed from the donors: young (average about 16 years), middle-aged (approximately 39), aged (about 62) and long-lived (about 80). To avoid experimental bias, donors of different ages were spread randomly across the sequencing lanes. The study analyzed two additional independent replicas of 1 million unique cDNA reads from the same blood draw for two donors, one aged 18 to 30 and one aged 80 or older. What the research found in general, with its limitations: As age increased, observed TCR beta diversity per million T cells dropped in a roughly linear way, and a significant reduction was already evident by age roughly 40. Estimates of total diversity based on one million sequenced T cells were regarded as lower bounds and as underestimates. The CMV infection status of donors was not known, potentially confounding age-related changes in expanded clonotypes. Because profiling used bulk unsorted PBMCs, naive and antigen-experienced compartments could not be compared conclusively. The percentage of naive T cells measured by flow cytometry correlated strongly with observed TCR beta diversity. Compared with the aged group, more naive CD4+ T cells, fewer expanded clones and increased TCR diversity were shown by the long-lived group, suggesting age selection.

The rearrangement combines TRBV5-1 with TRBJ2-3, with a tentative D gene TRBD2 over 6 matching bases. This TCR came from a woman aged 25 to 39 in good health. Sequencing used blood. The CDR3 is CASSELATSTDTQYF. In nucleotides, the sequence is TGCGCCAGCAGCGAACTAGCTACTAGCACAGATACGCAGTATTTT.